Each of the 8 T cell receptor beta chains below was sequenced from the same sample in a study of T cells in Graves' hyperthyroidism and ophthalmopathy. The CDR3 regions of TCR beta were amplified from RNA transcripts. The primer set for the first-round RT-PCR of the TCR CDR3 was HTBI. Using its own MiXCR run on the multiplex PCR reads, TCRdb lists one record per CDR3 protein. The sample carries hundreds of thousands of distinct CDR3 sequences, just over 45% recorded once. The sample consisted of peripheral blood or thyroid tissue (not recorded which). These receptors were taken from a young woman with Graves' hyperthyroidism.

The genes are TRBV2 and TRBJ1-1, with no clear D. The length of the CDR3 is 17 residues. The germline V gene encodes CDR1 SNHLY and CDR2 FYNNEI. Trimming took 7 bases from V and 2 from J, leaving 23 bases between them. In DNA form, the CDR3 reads TGTGCCAGCACCAAAAAGTGGAGGTCTAAAGGTAACACTGAAGCTTTCTTT. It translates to CASTKKWRSKGNTEAFF.

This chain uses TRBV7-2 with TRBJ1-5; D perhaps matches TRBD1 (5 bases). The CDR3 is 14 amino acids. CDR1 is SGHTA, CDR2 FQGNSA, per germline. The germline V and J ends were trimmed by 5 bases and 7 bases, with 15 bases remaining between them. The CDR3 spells CASSVGGKGQPQHF. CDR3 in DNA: TGTGCCAGCAGCGTTGGGGGGAAAGGGCAGCCCCAGCATTTT.

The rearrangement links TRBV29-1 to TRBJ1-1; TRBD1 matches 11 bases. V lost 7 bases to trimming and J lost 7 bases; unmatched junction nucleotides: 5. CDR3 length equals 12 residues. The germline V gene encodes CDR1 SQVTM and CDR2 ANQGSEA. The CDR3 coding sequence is TGCAGCGCCGGGACAGGGGGGGGTGAAGCTTTCTTT. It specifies CSAGTGGGEAFF.

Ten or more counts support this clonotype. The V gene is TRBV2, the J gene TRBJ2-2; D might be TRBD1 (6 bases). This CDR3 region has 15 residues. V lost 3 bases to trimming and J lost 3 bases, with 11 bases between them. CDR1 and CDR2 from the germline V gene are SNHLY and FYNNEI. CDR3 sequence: CASSDRAGDTGELFF. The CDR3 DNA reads TGTGCCAGCAGTGATCGGGCAGGGGACACCGGGGAGCTGTTTTTT. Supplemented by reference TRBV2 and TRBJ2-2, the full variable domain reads EPEVTQTPSHQVTQMGQEVILRCVPISNHLYFYWYRQILGQKVEFLVSFYNNEISEKSEIFDDQFSVERPDGSNFTLKIRSTKLEDSAMYFCASSDRAGDTGELFFGEGSRLTVL.

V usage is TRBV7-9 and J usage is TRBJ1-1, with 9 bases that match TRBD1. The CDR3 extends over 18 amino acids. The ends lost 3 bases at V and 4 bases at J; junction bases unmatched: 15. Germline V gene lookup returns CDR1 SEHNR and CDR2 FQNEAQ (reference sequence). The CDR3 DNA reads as TGTGCCAGCAGCTTGGTAGGGACAGGGTCTTCTAGTGGCACTGAAGCTTTCTTT. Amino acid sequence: CASSLVGTGSSSGTEAFF.

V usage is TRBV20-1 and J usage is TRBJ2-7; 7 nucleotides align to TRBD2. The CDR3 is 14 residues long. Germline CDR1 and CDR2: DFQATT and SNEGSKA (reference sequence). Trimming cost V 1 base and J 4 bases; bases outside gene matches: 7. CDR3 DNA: TGCAGTGCTAGAGTCTTCGGCGGGAGTTACGAGCAGTACTTC. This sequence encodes CSARVFGGSYEQYF.

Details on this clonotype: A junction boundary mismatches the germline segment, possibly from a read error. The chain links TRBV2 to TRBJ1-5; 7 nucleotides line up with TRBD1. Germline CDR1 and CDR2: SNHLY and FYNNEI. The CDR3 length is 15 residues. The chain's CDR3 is CAGRTGTATYQPQHF. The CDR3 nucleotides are TGTGCCGGCAGGACCGGGACAGCTACCTATCAGCCCCAGCATTTT.

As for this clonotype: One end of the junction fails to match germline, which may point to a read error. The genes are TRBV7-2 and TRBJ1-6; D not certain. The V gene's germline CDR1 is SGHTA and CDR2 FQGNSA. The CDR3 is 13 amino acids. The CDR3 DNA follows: TGCGCCAGCAGCCAAGTCCCAAGGGAAGCCCTCCACTTT. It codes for CASSQVPREALHF.